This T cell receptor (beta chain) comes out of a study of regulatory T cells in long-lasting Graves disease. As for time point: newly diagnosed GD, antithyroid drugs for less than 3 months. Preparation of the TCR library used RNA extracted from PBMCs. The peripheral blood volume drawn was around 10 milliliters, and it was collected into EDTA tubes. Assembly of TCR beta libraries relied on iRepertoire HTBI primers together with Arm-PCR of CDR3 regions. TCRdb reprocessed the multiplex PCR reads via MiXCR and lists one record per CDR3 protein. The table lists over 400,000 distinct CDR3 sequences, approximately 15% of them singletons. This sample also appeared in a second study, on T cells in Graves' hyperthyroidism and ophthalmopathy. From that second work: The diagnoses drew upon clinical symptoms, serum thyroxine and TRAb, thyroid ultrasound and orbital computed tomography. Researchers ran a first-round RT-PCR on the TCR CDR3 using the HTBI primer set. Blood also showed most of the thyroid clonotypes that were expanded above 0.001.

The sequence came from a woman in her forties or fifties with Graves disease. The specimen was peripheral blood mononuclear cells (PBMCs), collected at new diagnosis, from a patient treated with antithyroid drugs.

The CDR3 bases are TGTGCCAGCAGTGAACTCGTTAGCGGGAGGTACGAGCAGTACTTC. This encodes CASSELVSGRYEQYF. This chain joins TRBV2 and TRBJ2-7, with TRBD2 identical over 10 bases. V lost 2 bases to trimming and J lost 4 bases; unmatched junction nucleotides: 5. This CDR3 comprises 15 residues. Germline lookup yields CDR1 SNHLY and CDR2 FYNNEI.